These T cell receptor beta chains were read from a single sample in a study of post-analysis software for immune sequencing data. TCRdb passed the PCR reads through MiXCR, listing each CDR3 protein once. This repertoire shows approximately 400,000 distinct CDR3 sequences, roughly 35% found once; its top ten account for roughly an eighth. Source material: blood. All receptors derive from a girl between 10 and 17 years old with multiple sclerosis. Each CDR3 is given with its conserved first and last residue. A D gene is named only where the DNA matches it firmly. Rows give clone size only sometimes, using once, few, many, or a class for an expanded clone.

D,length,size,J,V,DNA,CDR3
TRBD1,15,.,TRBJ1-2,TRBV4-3,TGCGCCAGCAGCCCAACAGGGGGCAAAGGCTATGGCTACACCTTC,CASSPTGGKGYGYTF
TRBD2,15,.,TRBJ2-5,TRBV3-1,TGTGCCAGCAGCCAAGAAACGAGCGGGGGACAGACCCAGTACTTC,CASSQETSGGQTQYF
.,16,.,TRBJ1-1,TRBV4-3,TGCGCCAGCAGCCAAGATCTTCAGGGTCCGAACACTGAAGCTTTCTTT,CASSQDLQGPNTEAFF
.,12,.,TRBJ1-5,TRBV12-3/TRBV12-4,TGTGCCAGCATGTACGGGGGTCAGCCCCAGCATTTT,CASMYGGQPQHF
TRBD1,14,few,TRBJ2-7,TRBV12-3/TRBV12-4,TGTGCCAGCAGTTGGACAGGGGGCGGCGGCGAGCAGTACTTC,CASSWTGGGGEQYF
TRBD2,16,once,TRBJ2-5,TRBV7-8,TGTGCCAGCAGCTTGAGGACTAGCGGGATTGGGGAGACCCAGTACTTC,CASSLRTSGIGETQYF
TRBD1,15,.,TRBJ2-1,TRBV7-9,TGTGCCAGCAGCTTAGCAGGGGGCCGCTTCGTTGAGCAGTTCTTC,CASSLAGGRFVEQFF
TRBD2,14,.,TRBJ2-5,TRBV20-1,TGCAGTGCCCGAAGCGGGAGGGCCGGGGAGACCCAGTACTTC,CSARSGRAGETQYF
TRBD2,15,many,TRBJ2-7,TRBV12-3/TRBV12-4,TGTGCCAGCAGCACACAGACGGGACTAGCGGGCGAGCAGTACTTC,CASSTQTGLAGEQYF
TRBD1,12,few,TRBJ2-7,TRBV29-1,TGCAGCGTTGGGAGGACAGGGGGCGAGCAGTACTTC,CSVGRTGGEQYF
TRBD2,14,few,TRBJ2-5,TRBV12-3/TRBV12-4,TGTGCCAGCATGACTAGCGGGGCCCAAGAGACCCAGTACTTC,CASMTSGAQETQYF
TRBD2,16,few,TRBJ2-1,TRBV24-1,TGTGCCACCAGTGACTCTAGCGGGGGGGCGTTAAATGAGCAGTTCTTC,CATSDSSGGALNEQFF
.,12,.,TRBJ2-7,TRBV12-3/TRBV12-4,TGTGCCAGCAGACCTACGGGGGCCGAGCAGTACTTC,CASRPTGAEQYF
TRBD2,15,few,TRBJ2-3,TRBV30,TGTGCCTGGCAACCGCTAGCGGGGTTAACAGATACGCAGTATTTT,CAWQPLAGLTDTQYF
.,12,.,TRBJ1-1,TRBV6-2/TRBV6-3,TGTGCCAACAGTTACGGTGGGACTGAAGCTTTCTTT,CANSYGGTEAFF
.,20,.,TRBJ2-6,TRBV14,TGTGCCAGCAGCCCCAGGGTGCTCACCCCCTCATACTCTGGGGCCAACGTCCTGACTTTC,CASSPRVLTPSYSGANVLTF
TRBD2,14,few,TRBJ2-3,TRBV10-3,TGTGCCATCCGGGCGGGGGGCGTCACAGATACGCAGTATTTT,CAIRAGGVTDTQYF
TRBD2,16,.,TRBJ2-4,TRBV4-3,TGCGCCAGCAGCCCCTACCGGGAAGCGGGGTCTGGCATTCAGTACTTC,CASSPYREAGSGIQYF
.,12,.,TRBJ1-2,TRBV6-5,TGTGCCAGCAGTTGGAATGGAGATGGCTACACCTTC,CASSWNGDGYTF
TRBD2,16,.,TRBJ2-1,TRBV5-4,TGTGCCAGCAGCTTGTTAGGGACTAGCGGGGCGGTTGAGCAGTTCTTC,CASSLLGTSGAVEQFF
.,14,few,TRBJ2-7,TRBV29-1,TGCAGCGTGGGGCTTGACAGTCTCTCCTACGAGCAGTACTTC,CSVGLDSLSYEQYF
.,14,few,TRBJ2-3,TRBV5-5,TGTGCCAGCAGCTTGTGGTTCATGGCAGATACGCAGTATTTT,CASSLWFMADTQYF
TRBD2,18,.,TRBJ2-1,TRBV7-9,TGTGCCAGCAGCTTAGCACGGAGGACGGGAGGGGTATACAATGAGCAGTTCTTC,CASSLARRTGGVYNEQFF
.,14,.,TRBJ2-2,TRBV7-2,TGTGCCAGCAGCTTAGTGGTAAACACCGGGGAGCTGTTTTTT,CASSLVVNTGELFF
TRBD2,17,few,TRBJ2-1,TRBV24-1,TGTGCCACCAGTGATACCACTAGCGGCCCCTCCTACAATGAGCAGTTCTTC,CATSDTTSGPSYNEQFF
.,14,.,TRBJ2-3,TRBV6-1,TGTGCCAGCAGTGACAGTTCCTACACAGATACGCAGTATTTT,CASSDSSYTDTQYF
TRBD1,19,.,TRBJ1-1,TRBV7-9,TGTGCCAGCAGCTTAGAATTGGAATGGACAGGGTTAATGAACACTGAAGCTTTCTTT,CASSLELEWTGLMNTEAFF
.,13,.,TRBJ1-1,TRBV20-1,TGCAGGGGGTACGGGAATTCGAACACTGAAGCTTTCTTT,CRGYGNSNTEAFF
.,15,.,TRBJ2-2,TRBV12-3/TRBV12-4,TGTGCCAGCAGTTTAGAAGGTCGACCCTCCGGGGAGCTGTTTTTT,CASSLEGRPSGELFF
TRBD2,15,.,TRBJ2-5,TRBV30,TGTGCCTGGAACCCGACTAGCGGGGGGTCGGAGACCCAGTACTTC,CAWNPTSGGSETQYF
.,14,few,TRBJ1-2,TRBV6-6,TGTGCCAGCAGTTACGGTCAGGGGAACTATGGCTACACCTTC,CASSYGQGNYGYTF
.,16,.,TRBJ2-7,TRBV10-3,TGTGCCATCAGTGAGTGGGGGGTGGACAGCTCCTACGAGCAGTACTTC,CAISEWGVDSSYEQYF
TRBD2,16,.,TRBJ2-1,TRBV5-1,TGCACCAGCAGCTTGGGCAGCGGGGGGTCCTACAATGAGCAGTTCTTC,CTSSLGSGGSYNEQFF
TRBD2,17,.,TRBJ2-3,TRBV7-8,TGTGCCAGCACCCGTAGCGGGGGGGGGAGGACGGGAGATACGCAGTATTTT,CASTRSGGGRTGDTQYF
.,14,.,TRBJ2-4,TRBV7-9,TGTGCCAGCAGCTTAGGAGGGATACCAAACATTCAGTACTTC,CASSLGGIPNIQYF
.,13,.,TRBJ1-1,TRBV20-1,TGCAGTGTCCCCAAGGCGGGTGGGACTGAAGCTTTCTTT,CSVPKAGGTEAFF
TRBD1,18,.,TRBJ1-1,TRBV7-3,TGTGCCAGCAGCTTACCCGGACAGGGGCGCTCCATGAACACTGAAGCTTTCTTT,CASSLPGQGRSMNTEAFF